The clone carrying this T cell receptor (beta chain) was observed a few times. The data belong to a study of T cell repertoires in cytomegalovirus infection. This CDR3 region has 16 residues. V shed 5 bases, J shed 2 bases, and the junction held 9 bases outside the gene matches. The germline gives CDR1 SGHDN, CDR2 FVKESK. TCRdb re-called the reads through MiXCR, storing one row per CDR3 protein. The top ten clones hold 7% to 9% of a sample with under 800,000 distinct CDR3 sequences, less than 25% of them seen once. The specimen was CD8+ T cells from PBMCs. The rearrangement links TRBV14 to TRBJ2-5, with 9 bases that match TRBD2. This TCR came from a human donor in good health (CMV status not recorded). Some clones in this sample may be carry-over from other donors' samples. The CDR3 sequence is CASSDESAGGQETQYF. CDR3 in DNA: TGTGCCAGCAGCGACGAAAGCGCGGGGGGGCAAGAGACCCAGTACTTC.